This T cell receptor (beta chain) was obtained from a study of shared clonotypes between healthy human individuals. Study in general: CD4 naive and CD4 memory each took three plates per donor, while CD8 naive took two and CD8 memory one.

The CDR3 contains 15 residues. V shed 1 base and J shed 2 bases, with 9 bases lying between them. CDR1 and CDR2 (germline): LGHNA, YSLEER. Study-wide results and caveats: As a rule, naive subsets had a larger estimated richness than memory subsets.

Only CD45RO-negative cells positively selected for CCR7 counted as naive CD8 cells, so terminally differentiated effector memory CD45RA+ cells were excluded. Once extracted for a subset, genomic DNA was divided evenly among several immunoSEQ plates. TCRdb's table, derived via immunoSEQ multiplex PCR, lists solely in-frame clones and lacks some. The sample carries approximately 1.9 million clones, 93% recorded once. Comments on this clone: Its antigen is unidentified.

The rearrangement joins TRBV4-3 to TRBJ2-1; D perhaps matches TRBD2 (5 bases). The material sequenced was naive CD8+ T cells from PBMCs. The sequence came from a man aged 18 to 30 in good health. Some clones in this sample may be carry-over from other donors' samples. The CDR3 here is CASSQVVSAYNEQFF. The CDR3 bases are TGCGCCAGCAGCCAAGTGGTTAGCGCCTACAATGAGCAGTTCTTC.